Listed below are T cell receptor beta chains from one sample, sequenced in a study of T cell clones after liver transplantation. Generated by immunoSEQ multiplex PCR, the TCRdb table keeps only in-frame clones and is missing some. This sample yields about 85,000 clones, of which about 82% are seen a single time; under 0.6% belongs to the top ten. The source was CD4+ T cells from blood, collected 46 months after liver transplant. The receptors here all came from a human patient who received a liver transplant. Some T cells may trace back to the graft donor. CDR3s include the opening cysteine and the closing phenylalanine or tryptophan. D genes are given only for firm matches. Rows may omit the clone size; those that give it use once, few, many or a size class.

clone_size: -
j_call: TRBJ1-5
v_call: TRBV28
d_call: -
cdr3_aa: CASSLAGGEGQPQHF
cdr3_nt: TGTGCCAGCAGTTTGGCGGGGGGCGAGGGTCAGCCCCAGCATTTT

clone_size: -
j_call: TRBJ2-7
v_call: TRBV5-5
d_call: -
cdr3_aa: CASSLVPRGLYEQYF
cdr3_nt: TGTGCCAGCAGCTTGGTCCCTAGGGGCCTCTACGAGCAGTACTTC

clone_size: -
j_call: TRBJ1-1
v_call: TRBV19
d_call: TRBD1
cdr3_aa: CASQTGGNTEAFF
cdr3_nt: TGTGCCAGTCAGACAGGGGGGAACACTGAAGCTTTCTTT

clone_size: -
j_call: TRBJ1-5
v_call: TRBV5-6
d_call: TRBD1
cdr3_aa: CASSLGRDRSVYSNQPQHF
cdr3_nt: TGTGCCAGCAGCTTGGGCCGGGACAGGAGCGTCTATAGCAATCAGCCCCAGCATTTT

clone_size: -
j_call: TRBJ1-4
v_call: TRBV2
d_call: -
cdr3_aa: CASTLRQARTTNEKLFF
cdr3_nt: TGTGCCAGCACCCTAAGGCAGGCGAGGACAACTAATGAAAAACTGTTTTTT

clone_size: -
j_call: TRBJ2-4
v_call: TRBV7-2
d_call: -
cdr3_aa: CASSFFSSAENIQYF
cdr3_nt: TGTGCCAGCAGCTTTTTTTCTAGCGCGGAAAACATTCAGTACTTC

clone_size: -
j_call: TRBJ2-4
v_call: TRBV19
d_call: -
cdr3_aa: CASSRDYWGRNIQYF
cdr3_nt: TGTGCCAGTAGTAGGGACTACTGGGGGCGGAACATTCAGTACTTC

clone_size: -
j_call: TRBJ2-5
v_call: TRBV28
d_call: -
cdr3_aa: CASRDRTEETQYF
cdr3_nt: TGTGCCAGCAGGGACCGGACGGAGGAGACCCAGTACTTC

clone_size: -
j_call: TRBJ2-4
v_call: TRBV2
d_call: -
cdr3_aa: CASREGLDIQYF
cdr3_nt: TGTGCCAGCAGAGAGGGATTAGACATTCAGTACTTC

clone_size: -
j_call: TRBJ2-5
v_call: TRBV18
d_call: -
cdr3_aa: CASSPTGGSPETQYF
cdr3_nt: TGTGCCAGCTCACCGACAGGAGGGTCCCCAGAGACCCAGTACTTC

clone_size: -
j_call: TRBJ2-5
v_call: TRBV9
d_call: TRBD2
cdr3_aa: CASSVGWGREGETQYF
cdr3_nt: TGTGCCAGCAGCGTAGGGTGGGGCAGGGAGGGAGAGACCCAGTACTTC

clone_size: -
j_call: TRBJ2-6
v_call: TRBV7-9
d_call: -
cdr3_aa: CASPLGQGRANVLTF
cdr3_nt: TGTGCCAGTCCACTGGGGCAGGGTAGGGCCAACGTCCTGACTTTC

clone_size: once
j_call: TRBJ2-7
v_call: TRBV28
d_call: TRBD2
cdr3_aa: CASSQAGTSEYEQYF
cdr3_nt: TGTGCCAGCAGTCAGGCCGGGACTAGCGAATACGAGCAGTACTTC

clone_size: -
j_call: TRBJ1-5
v_call: TRBV4-2
d_call: -
cdr3_aa: CASSQDYRTRSNQPQHF
cdr3_nt: TGTGCCAGCAGCCAAGATTATAGGACACGTAGCAATCAGCCCCAGCATTTT

clone_size: -
j_call: TRBJ2-7
v_call: TRBV5-6
d_call: TRBD2
cdr3_aa: CASSQRDSSYEQYF
cdr3_nt: TGTGCCAGCAGCCAGCGGGATAGCTCCTACGAGCAGTACTTC

clone_size: once
j_call: TRBJ1-4
v_call: TRBV5-1
d_call: -
cdr3_aa: CASSSSRSFNEKLFF
cdr3_nt: TGCGCCAGCAGCTCCTCACGGAGCTTTAATGAAAAACTGTTTTTT

clone_size: -
j_call: TRBJ2-1
v_call: TRBV5-1
d_call: TRBD2
cdr3_aa: CASSPRLAGPYNEQFF
cdr3_nt: TGCGCCAGCAGCCCCAGACTAGCGGGACCCTACAATGAGCAGTTCTTC

clone_size: few
j_call: TRBJ1-1
v_call: TRBV2
d_call: -
cdr3_aa: CASSGGTGNTEAFF
cdr3_nt: TGTGCCAGCAGTGGAGGGACGGGGAACACTGAAGCTTTCTTT

clone_size: -
j_call: TRBJ2-1
v_call: TRBV7-2
d_call: -
cdr3_aa: CASSGGRGGRNEQFF
cdr3_nt: TGTGCCAGCAGCGGAGGGAGAGGGGGTCGCAATGAGCAGTTCTTC

clone_size: few
j_call: TRBJ1-1
v_call: TRBV5-1
d_call: -
cdr3_aa: CASSLMLTASNTEAFF
cdr3_nt: TGCGCCAGCAGCTTGATGTTGACAGCGTCGAACACTGAAGCTTTCTTT

clone_size: -
j_call: TRBJ2-3
v_call: TRBV5-1
d_call: -
cdr3_aa: CASSLADSTDTQYF
cdr3_nt: TGCGCCAGCAGCTTGGCCGACAGCACAGATACGCAGTATTTT

clone_size: few
j_call: TRBJ1-1
v_call: TRBV28
d_call: -
cdr3_aa: CASTSPGLRSTEAFF
cdr3_nt: TGTGCCAGCACTTCCCCGGGGCTGCGTAGCACTGAAGCTTTCTTT

clone_size: few
j_call: TRBJ2-2
v_call: TRBV19
d_call: TRBD2
cdr3_aa: CASSKGREYTGELFF
cdr3_nt: TGTGCCAGTAGTAAGGGGCGGGAGTACACCGGGGAGCTGTTTTTT

clone_size: once
j_call: TRBJ2-7
v_call: TRBV2
d_call: -
cdr3_aa: CASSVGSRSTYEQYF
cdr3_nt: TGTGCCAGCAGTGTAGGGAGTCGGTCCACCTACGAGCAGTACTTC

clone_size: -
j_call: TRBJ1-2
v_call: TRBV6-5
d_call: -
cdr3_aa: CASSYSDGYGYTF
cdr3_nt: TGTGCCAGCAGTTACTCGGACGGCTATGGCTACACCTTC

clone_size: -
j_call: TRBJ1-4
v_call: TRBV28
d_call: -
cdr3_aa: CASSSPLGEKLFF
cdr3_nt: TGTGCCAGCAGTTCCCCCCTTGGGGAAAAACTGTTTTTT

clone_size: -
j_call: TRBJ1-2
v_call: TRBV5-1
d_call: -
cdr3_aa: CASSLVEIPNYGYTF
cdr3_nt: TGCGCCAGCAGCTTGGTAGAGATCCCTAACTATGGCTACACCTTC

clone_size: -
j_call: TRBJ2-3
v_call: TRBV7-9
d_call: -
cdr3_aa: CASSSLQGSTDTQYF
cdr3_nt: TGTGCCAGCAGCTCTTTACAAGGGAGCACAGATACGCAGTATTTT

clone_size: -
j_call: TRBJ2-3
v_call: TRBV5-1
d_call: -
cdr3_aa: CASSLPGGGSGTQYF
cdr3_nt: TGCGCCAGCAGCTTGCCAGGGGGAGGTTCGGGTACGCAGTATTTT

clone_size: -
j_call: TRBJ2-1
v_call: TRBV25-1
d_call: -
cdr3_aa: CASSEPGAASYNEQFF
cdr3_nt: TGTGCCAGCAGTGAACCGGGAGCGGCATCCTACAATGAGCAGTTCTTC

clone_size: -
j_call: TRBJ1-1
v_call: TRBV4-3
d_call: TRBD1
cdr3_aa: CASSQDRGGTGVFGLNTEAFF
cdr3_nt: TGCGCCAGCAGCCAAGATCGTGGCGGGACAGGGGTTTTCGGATTGAACACTGAAGCTTTCTTT

clone_size: -
j_call: TRBJ1-1
v_call: TRBV18
d_call: -
cdr3_aa: CASSPFPTANTEAFF
cdr3_nt: TGTGCCAGCTCACCATTTCCGACGGCGAACACTGAAGCTTTCTTT

clone_size: -
j_call: TRBJ1-5
v_call: TRBV6-5
d_call: -
cdr3_aa: CASSRQYNQPQHF
cdr3_nt: TGTGCCAGCAGTCGACAGTACAATCAGCCCCAGCATTTT

clone_size: once
j_call: TRBJ2-6
v_call: TRBV7-2
d_call: -
cdr3_aa: CASSGGGAGANVLTF
cdr3_nt: TGTGCCAGCAGCGGAGGGGGGGCTGGGGCCAACGTCCTGACTTTC

clone_size: -
j_call: TRBJ2-1
v_call: TRBV7-8
d_call: TRBD2
cdr3_aa: CASSQRLAGSSYNEQFF
cdr3_nt: TGTGCCAGCAGCCAGCGACTAGCGGGTAGCTCCTACAATGAGCAGTTCTTC

clone_size: few
j_call: TRBJ2-1
v_call: TRBV10-2
d_call: -
cdr3_aa: CASSPQGPSYNEQFF
cdr3_nt: TGCGCCAGCAGTCCACAGGGCCCCTCCTACAATGAGCAGTTCTTC

clone_size: -
j_call: TRBJ2-7
v_call: TRBV6-1
d_call: -
cdr3_aa: CASSLTRGSYEQYF
cdr3_nt: TGTGCCAGCAGTCTTACTCGGGGCTCCTACGAGCAGTACTTC